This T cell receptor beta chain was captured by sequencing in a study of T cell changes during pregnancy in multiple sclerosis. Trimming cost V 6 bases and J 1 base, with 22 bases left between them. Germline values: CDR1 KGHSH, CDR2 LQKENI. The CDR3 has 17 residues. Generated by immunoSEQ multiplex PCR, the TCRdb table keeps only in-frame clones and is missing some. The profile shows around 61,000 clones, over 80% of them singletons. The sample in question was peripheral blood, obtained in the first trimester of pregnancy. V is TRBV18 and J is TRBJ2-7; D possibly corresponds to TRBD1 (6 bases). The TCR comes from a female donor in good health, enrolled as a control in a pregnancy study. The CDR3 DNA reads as TGTGCCAGCTCTCAGACAGAACAGGGTAGAAGTTCCTACGAGCAGTACTTC. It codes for CASSQTEQGRSSYEQYF.